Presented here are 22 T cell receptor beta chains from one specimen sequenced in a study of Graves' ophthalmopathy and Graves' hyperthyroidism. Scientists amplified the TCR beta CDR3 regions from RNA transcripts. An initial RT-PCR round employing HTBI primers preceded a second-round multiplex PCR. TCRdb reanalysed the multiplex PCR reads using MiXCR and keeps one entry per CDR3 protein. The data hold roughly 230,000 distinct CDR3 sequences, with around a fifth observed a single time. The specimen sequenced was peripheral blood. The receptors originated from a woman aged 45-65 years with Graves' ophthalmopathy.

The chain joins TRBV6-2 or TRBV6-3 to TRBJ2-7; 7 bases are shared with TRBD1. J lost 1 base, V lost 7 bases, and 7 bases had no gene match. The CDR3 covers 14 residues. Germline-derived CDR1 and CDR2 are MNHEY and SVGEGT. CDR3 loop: CASTWTGLSYEQYF. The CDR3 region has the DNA TGTGCCAGCACCTGGACAGGCCTATCCTACGAGCAGTACTTC.

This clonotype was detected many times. DNA for the CDR3: TGTGCCAGCAGGACGATGGGGGAGCAGTACTTC. Translating it yields CASRTMGEQYF. The chain employs TRBV2 and TRBJ2-7; no clear D gene. V gave up 6 bases and J gave up 7 bases, with 10 bases separating them. CDR3 length: 11 residues. Germline CDR1 SNHLY, CDR2 FYNNEI.

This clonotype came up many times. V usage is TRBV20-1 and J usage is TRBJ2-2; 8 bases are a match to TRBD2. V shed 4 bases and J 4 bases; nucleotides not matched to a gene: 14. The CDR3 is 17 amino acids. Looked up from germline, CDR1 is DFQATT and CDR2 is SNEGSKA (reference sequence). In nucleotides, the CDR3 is TGCAGTGCTACCCTCGGGATAGCGGGGAACCCCACCGGGGAGCTGTTTTTT. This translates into CSATLGIAGNPTGELFF.

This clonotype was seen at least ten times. CDR3 in amino acids: CASTRQRYSNQPQHF. CDR3 nucleotides: TGTGCCAGTACCCGACAGAGATATAGCAATCAGCCCCAGCATTTT. V is TRBV19 and J is TRBJ1-5; maybe TRBD1 (5 bases). The CDR3 consists of 15 residues. Germline V lookup: CDR1 LNHDA, CDR2 SQIVND (reference sequence). Trimming cost V 7 bases and J 0 bases, with 13 bases left between them.

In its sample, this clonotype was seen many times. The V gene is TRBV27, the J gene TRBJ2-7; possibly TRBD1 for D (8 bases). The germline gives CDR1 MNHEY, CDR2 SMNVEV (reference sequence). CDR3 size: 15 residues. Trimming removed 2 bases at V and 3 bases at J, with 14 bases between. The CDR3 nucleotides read TGTGCCAGCAGTTTAGGCGGGGGACAGGTCTACGAGCAGTACTTC. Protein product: CASSLGGGQVYEQYF.

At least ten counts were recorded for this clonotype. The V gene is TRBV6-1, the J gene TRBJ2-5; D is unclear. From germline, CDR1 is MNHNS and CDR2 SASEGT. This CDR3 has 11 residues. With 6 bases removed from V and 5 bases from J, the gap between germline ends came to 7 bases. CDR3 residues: CASSPRETQYF. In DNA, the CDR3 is TGTGCCAGCAGCCCCCGGGAGACCCAGTACTTC.

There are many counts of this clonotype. The CDR3 loop is CATLPRTGNYGYTF. Written as DNA, the CDR3 is TGTGCCACCCTCCCTCGGACAGGGAACTATGGCTACACCTTC. This sequence joins TRBV27 and TRBJ1-2; 8 bases line up with TRBD1. The CDR3 loop spans 14 amino acids. Trimming took 10 bases from V and 2 from J; bases not matched to a gene: 9. The V gene's germline CDR1 is MNHEY and CDR2 SMNVEV (reference sequence).

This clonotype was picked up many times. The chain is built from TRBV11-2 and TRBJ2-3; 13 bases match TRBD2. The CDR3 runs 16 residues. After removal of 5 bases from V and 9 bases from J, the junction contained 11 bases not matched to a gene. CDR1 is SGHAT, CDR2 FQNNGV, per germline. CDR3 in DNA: TGTGCCAGCAGCCAAACCGGGACTAGCGGGATAGGAACGCAGTATTTT. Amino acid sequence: CASSQTGTSGIGTQYF. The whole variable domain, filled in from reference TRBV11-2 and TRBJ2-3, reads EAGVAQSPRYKIIEKRQSVAFWCNPISGHATLYWYQQILGQGPKLLIQFQNNGVVDDSQLPKDRFSAERLKGVDSTLKIQPAKLEDSAVYLCASSQTGTSGIGTQYFGPGTRLTVL.

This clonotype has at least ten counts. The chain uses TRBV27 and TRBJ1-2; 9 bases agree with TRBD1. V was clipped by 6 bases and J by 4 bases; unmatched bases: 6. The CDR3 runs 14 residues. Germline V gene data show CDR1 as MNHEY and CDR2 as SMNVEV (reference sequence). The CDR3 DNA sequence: TGTGCCAGCAGACGACAGGGGGAAATCTATGGCTACACCTTC. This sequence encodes CASRRQGEIYGYTF.

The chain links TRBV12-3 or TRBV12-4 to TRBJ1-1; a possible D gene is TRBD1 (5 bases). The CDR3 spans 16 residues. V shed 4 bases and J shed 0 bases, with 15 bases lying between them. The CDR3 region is CASSYSRGGVNTEAFF. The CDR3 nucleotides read TGTGCCAGCAGTTACTCGAGGGGTGGAGTGAACACTGAAGCTTTCTTT.

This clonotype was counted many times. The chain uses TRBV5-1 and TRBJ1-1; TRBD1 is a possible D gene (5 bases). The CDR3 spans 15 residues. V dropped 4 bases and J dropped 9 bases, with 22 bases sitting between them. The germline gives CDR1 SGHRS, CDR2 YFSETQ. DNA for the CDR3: TGCGCCAGCAGCAACCCCGTCGGGGCGGGGAGGAAAGCTTTCTTT. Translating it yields CASSNPVGAGRKAFF.

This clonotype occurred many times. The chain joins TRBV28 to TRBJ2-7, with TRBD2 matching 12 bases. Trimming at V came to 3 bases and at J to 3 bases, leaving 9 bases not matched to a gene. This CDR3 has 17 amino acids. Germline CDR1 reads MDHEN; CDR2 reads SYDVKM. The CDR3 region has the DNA TGTGCCAGCAGTTTGGGGCTAGCGGGAGGGCCTTTCTACGAGCAGTACTTC. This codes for CASSLGLAGGPFYEQYF.

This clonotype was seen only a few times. The CDR3 DNA is TGCAGCGTTGCTGAGCGGGTGAACACCGGGGAGCTGTTTTTT. Translation: CSVAERVNTGELFF. The chain has TRBV29-1 and TRBJ2-2, with D tentatively TRBD2 (6 bases). The CDR3 covers 14 residues. Trimming cost V 4 bases and J 1 base, with 10 bases left between them. Germline V gene lookup returns CDR1 SQVTM and CDR2 ANQGSEA.

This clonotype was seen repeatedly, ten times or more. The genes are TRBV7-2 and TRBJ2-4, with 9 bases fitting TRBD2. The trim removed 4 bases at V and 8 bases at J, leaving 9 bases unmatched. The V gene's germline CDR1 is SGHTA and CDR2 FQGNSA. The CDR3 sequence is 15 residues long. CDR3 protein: CASSSGGGRAHIQYF. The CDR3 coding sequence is TGTGCCAGCAGCTCTGGGGGCGGGAGGGCCCACATTCAGTACTTC.

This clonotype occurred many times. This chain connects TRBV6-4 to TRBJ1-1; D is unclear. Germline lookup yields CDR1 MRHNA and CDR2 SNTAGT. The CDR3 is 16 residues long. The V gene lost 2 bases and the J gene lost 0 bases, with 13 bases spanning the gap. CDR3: CASSDPRRGMNTEAFF. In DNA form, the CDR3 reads TGTGCCAGCAGTGACCCTCGGCGAGGGATGAACACTGAAGCTTTCTTT.

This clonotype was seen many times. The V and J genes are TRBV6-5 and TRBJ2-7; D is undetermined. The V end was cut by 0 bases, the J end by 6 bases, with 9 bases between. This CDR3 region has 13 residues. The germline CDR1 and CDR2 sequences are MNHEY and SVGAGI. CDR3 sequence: CASSYSISLEQYF. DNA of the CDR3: TGTGCCAGCAGTTACTCGATATCCCTCGAGCAGTACTTC.

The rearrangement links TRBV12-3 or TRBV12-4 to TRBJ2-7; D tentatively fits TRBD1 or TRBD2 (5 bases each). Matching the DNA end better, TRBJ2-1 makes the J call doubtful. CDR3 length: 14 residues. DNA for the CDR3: TGTGCCAGCAGCAGACTGGGGGACCCCTACGAGCAGTTCTTC. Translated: CASSRLGDPYEQFF.

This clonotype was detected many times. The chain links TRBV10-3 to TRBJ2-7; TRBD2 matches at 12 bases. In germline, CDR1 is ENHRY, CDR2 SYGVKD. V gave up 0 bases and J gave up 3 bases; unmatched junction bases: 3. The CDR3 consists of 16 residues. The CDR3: CAISESTSGGIYEQYF. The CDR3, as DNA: TGTGCCATCAGTGAGTCCACTAGCGGGGGGATCTACGAGCAGTACTTC.

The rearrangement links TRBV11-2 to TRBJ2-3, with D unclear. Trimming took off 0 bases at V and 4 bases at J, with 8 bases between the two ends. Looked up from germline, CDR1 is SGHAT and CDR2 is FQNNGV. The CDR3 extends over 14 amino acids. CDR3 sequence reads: CASSLEWAPDTQYF. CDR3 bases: TGTGCCAGCAGCTTAGAATGGGCCCCAGATACGCAGTATTTT. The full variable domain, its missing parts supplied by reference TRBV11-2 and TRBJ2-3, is EAGVAQSPRYKIIEKRQSVAFWCNPISGHATLYWYQQILGQGPKLLIQFQNNGVVDDSQLPKDRFSAERLKGVDSTLKIQPAKLEDSAVYLCASSLEWAPDTQYFGPGTRLTVL.

CDR3 loop: CASSTPFGGKNTEAFF. In nucleotides, the CDR3 is TGTGCCAGCAGTACCCCTTTTGGGGGGAAAAACACTGAAGCTTTCTTT. The J gene is TRBJ1-1, the V gene TRBV12-3 or TRBV12-4, with D perhaps matching TRBD1 (5 bases). The V and J ends lost 5 bases and 2 bases respectively, with 18 bases between them. The CDR3 sequence is 16 residues long.

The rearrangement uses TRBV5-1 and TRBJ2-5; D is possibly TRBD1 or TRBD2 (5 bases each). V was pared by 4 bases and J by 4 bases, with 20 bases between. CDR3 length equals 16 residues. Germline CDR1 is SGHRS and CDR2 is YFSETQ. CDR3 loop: CASSQGLSEGIETQYF. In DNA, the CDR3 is TGCGCCAGCAGCCAAGGGCTGAGCGAGGGGATAGAGACCCAGTACTTC.

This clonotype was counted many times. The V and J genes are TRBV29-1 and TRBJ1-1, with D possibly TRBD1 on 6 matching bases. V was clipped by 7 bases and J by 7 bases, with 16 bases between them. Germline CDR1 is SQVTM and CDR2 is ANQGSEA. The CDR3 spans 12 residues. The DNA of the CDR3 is TGCAGCGCCAAGGGCGGGGGCAATGAAGCTTTCTTT. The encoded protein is CSAKGGGNEAFF. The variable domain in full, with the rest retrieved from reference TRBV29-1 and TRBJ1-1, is SAVISQKPSRDICQRGTSLTIQCQVDSQVTMMFWYRQQPGQSLTLIATANQGSEATYESGFVIDKFPISRPNLTFSTLTVSNMSPEDSSIYLCSAKGGGNEAFFGQGTRLTVV.